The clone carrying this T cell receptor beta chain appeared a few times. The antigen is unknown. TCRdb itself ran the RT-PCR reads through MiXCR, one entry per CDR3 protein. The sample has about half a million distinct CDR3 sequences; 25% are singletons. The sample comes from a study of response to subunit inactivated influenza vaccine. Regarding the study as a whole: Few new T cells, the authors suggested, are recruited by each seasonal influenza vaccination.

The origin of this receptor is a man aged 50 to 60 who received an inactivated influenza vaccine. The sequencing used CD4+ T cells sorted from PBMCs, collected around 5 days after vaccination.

The CDR3 sequence is CSAQRGGRSYEQYF. The CDR3 DNA reads as TGCAGTGCTCAGCGGGGGGGCCGCTCCTACGAGCAGTACTTC. The chain couples TRBV20-1 to TRBJ2-7, with 10 bases matching TRBD2. CDR1 DFQATT and CDR2 SNEGSKA come from the germline V gene (reference sequence). The trim removed 5 bases at V and 0 bases at J, leaving 4 bases unmatched. The CDR3 spans 14 residues.